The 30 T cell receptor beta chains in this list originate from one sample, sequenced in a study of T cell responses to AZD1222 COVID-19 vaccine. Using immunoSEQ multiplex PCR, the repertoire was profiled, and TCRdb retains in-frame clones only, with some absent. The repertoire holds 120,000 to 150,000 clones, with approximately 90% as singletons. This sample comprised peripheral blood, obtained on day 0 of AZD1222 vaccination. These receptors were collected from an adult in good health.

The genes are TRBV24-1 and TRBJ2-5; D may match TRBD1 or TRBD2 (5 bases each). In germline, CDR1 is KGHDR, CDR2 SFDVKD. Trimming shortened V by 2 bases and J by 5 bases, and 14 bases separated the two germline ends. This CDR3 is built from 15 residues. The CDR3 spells CATSDSRGTGETQYF. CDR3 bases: TGTGCCACCAGTGATTCGAGGGGAACGGGGGAGACCCAGTACTTC.

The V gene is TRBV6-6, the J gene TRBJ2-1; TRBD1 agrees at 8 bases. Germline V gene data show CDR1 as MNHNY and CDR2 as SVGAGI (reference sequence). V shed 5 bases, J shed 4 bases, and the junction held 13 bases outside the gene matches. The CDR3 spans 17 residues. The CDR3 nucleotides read TGTGCCAGCAGTCGGCTCCTCGGACAGGGCTTGTACAATGAGCAGTTCTTC. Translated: CASSRLLGQGLYNEQFF.

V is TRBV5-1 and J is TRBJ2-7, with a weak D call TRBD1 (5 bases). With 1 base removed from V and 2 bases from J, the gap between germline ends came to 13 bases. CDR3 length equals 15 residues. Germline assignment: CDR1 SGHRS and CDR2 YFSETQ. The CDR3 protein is CASSLLGQGTYEQYF. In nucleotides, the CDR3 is TGCGCCAGCAGCTTGTTGGGGCAGGGTACCTACGAGCAGTACTTC.

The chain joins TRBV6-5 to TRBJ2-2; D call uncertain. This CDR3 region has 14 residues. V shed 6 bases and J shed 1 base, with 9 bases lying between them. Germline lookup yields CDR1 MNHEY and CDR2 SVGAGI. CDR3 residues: CASSLSWNTGELFF. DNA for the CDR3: TGTGCCAGCAGCCTTAGCTGGAACACCGGGGAGCTGTTTTTT.

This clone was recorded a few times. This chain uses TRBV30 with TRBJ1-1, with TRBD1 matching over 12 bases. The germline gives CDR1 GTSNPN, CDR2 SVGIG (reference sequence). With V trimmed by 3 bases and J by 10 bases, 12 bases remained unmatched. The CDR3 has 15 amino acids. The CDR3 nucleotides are TGTGCCTGGAGAGAAAGGGACAGGGGGCGGGTAAGAGCTTTCTTT. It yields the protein CAWRERDRGRVRAFF.

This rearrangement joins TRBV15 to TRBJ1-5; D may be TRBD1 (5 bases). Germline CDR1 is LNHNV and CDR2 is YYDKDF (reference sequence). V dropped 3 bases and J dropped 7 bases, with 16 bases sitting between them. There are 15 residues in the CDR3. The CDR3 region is CATSSPQGSMQPQHF. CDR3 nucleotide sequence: TGTGCCACCAGCAGTCCCCAGGGTTCTATGCAGCCCCAGCATTTT.

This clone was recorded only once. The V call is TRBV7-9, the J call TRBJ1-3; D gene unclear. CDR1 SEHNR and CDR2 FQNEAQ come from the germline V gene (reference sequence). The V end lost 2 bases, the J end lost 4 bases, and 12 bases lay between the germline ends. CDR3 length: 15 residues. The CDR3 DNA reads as TGTGCCAGCAGCTTATTTCGTAATTCAGGAAACACCATATATTTT. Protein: CASSLFRNSGNTIYF.

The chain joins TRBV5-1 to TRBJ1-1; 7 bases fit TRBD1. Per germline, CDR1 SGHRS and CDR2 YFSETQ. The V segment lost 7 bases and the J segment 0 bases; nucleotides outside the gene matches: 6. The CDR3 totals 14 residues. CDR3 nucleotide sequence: TGCGCCAGCGGATCAGGGGGGGTGAACACTGAAGCTTTCTTT. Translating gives CASGSGGVNTEAFF.

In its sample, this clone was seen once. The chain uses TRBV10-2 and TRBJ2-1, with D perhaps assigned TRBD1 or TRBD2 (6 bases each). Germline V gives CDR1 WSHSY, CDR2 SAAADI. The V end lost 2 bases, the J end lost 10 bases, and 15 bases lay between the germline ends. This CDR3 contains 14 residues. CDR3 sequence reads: CASSERGQYAEQFF. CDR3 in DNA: TGCGCCAGCAGTGAGCGGGGGCAATACGCAGAGCAGTTCTTC.

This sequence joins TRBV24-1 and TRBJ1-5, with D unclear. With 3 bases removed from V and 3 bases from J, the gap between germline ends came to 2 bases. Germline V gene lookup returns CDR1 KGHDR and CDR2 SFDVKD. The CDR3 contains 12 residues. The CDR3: CATSDTNQPQHF. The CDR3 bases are TGTGCCACCAGTGATACCAATCAGCCCCAGCATTTT.

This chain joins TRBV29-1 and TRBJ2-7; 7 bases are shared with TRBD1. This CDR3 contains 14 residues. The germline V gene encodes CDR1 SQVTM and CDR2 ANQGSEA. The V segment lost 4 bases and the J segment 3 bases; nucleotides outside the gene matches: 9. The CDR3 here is CSVVRDSGFYEQYF. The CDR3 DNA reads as TGCAGCGTTGTCCGGGACAGTGGGTTCTACGAGCAGTACTTC.

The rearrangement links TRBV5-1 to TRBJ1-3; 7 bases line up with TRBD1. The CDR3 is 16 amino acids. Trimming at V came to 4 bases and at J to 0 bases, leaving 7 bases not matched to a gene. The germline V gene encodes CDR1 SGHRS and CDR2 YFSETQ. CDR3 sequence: CASSHGTAGSGNTIYF. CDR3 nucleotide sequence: TGCGCCAGCAGCCACGGGACAGCCGGCTCTGGAAACACCATATATTTT. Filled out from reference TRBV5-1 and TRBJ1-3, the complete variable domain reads KAGVTQTPRYLIKTRGQQVTLSCSPISGHRSVSWYQQTPGQGLQFLFEYFSETQRNKGNFPGRFSGRQFSNSRSEMNVSTLELGDSALYLCASSHGTAGSGNTIYFGEGSWLTVV.

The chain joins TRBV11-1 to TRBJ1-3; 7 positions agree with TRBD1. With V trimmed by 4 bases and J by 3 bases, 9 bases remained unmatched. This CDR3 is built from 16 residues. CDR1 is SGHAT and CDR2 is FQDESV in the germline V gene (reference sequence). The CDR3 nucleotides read TGTGCCAGCAGCTCCCGGACAGGAGTACGTGGAAACACCATATATTTT. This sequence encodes CASSSRTGVRGNTIYF.

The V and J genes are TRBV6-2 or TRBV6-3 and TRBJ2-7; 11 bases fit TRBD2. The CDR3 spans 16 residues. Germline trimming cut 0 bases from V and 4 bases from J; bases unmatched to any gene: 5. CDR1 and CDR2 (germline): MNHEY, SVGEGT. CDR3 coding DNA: TGTGCCAGCAGTTACTCCCACCGGACTAGCGGGTACGAGCAGTACTTC. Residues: CASSYSHRTSGYEQYF.

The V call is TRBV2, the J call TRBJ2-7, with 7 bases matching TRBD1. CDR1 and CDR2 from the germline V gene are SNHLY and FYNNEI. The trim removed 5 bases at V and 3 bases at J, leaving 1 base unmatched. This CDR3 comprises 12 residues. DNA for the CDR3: TGTGCCAGCAGTCGGGACAGCTACGAGCAGTACTTC. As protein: CASSRDSYEQYF.

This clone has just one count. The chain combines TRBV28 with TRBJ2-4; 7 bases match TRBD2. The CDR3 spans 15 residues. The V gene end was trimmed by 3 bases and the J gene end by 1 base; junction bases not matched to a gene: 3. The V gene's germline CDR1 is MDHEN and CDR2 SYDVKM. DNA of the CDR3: TGTGCCAGCAGTTTTATCGGGAGGGCCAAAAACATTCAGTACTTC. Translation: CASSFIGRAKNIQYF.

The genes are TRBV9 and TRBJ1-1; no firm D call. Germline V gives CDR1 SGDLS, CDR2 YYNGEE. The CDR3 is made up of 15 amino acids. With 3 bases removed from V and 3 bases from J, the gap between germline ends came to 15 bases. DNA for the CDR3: TGTGCCAGCAGCGCCCGACTAGAAAGGTACACTGAAGCTTTCTTT. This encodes CASSARLERYTEAFF.

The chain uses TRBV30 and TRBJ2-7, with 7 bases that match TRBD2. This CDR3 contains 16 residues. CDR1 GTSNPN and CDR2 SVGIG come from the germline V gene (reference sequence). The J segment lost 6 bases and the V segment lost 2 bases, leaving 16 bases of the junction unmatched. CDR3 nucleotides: TGTGCCTGGAGTTTCCTAGGTAGTGGGAGGGCCTTCGAGCAGTACTTC. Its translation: CAWSFLGSGRAFEQYF.

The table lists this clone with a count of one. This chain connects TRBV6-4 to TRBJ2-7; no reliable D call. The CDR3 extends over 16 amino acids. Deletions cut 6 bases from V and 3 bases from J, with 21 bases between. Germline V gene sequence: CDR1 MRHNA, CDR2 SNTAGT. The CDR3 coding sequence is TGTGCCAGCAGCCTCCAAGAGGCCCCGAAACACTACGAGCAGTACTTC. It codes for CASSLQEAPKHYEQYF.

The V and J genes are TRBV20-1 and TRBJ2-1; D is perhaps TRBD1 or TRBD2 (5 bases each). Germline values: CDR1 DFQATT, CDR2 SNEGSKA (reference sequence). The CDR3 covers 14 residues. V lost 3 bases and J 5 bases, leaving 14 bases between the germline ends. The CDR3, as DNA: TGCAGTGCTAGTCTGGGGGAGACCCACAATGAGCAGTTCTTC. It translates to CSASLGETHNEQFF.

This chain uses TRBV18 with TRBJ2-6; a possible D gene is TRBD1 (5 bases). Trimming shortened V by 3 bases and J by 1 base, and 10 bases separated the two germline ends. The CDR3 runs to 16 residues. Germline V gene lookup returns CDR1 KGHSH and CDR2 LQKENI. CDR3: CASSPAQGSGANVLTF. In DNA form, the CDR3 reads TGTGCCAGCTCACCGGCTCAGGGTTCTGGGGCCAACGTCCTGACTTTC.

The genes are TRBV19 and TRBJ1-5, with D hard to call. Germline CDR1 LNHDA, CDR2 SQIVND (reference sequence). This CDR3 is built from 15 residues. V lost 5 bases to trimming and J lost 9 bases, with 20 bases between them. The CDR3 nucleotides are TGTGCCAGTAGTTTATGGGAGCCGGGGATGAGGCCCCAGCATTTT. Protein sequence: CASSLWEPGMRPQHF.

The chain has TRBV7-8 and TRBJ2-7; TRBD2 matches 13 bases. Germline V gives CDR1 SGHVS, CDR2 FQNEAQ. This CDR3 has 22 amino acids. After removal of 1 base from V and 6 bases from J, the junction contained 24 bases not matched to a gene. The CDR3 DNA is TGTGCCAGCAGCTTAGGGACTAGCGGGAGTGGCTTGCGGCTACGGCCAAGAAGCGAGCAGTACTTC. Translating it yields CASSLGTSGSGLRLRPRSEQYF.

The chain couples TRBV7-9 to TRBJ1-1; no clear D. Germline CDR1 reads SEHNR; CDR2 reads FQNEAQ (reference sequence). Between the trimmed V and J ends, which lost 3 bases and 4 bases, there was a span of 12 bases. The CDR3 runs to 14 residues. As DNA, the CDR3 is TGTGCCAGCAGCTTCACAGTAGGGAGCACTGAAGCTTTCTTT. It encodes CASSFTVGSTEAFF.

For the CDR3, the DNA is TGTGCCAGCAGGTTGCTAGATCGAGGCTACACCTTC. Protein product: CASRLLDRGYTF. The chain recombines TRBV28 with TRBJ1-2; D unresolved. The CDR3 extends over 12 amino acids. Trimming took off 6 bases at V and 8 bases at J, with 13 bases between the two ends. CDR1 is MDHEN, CDR2 SYDVKM, per germline.

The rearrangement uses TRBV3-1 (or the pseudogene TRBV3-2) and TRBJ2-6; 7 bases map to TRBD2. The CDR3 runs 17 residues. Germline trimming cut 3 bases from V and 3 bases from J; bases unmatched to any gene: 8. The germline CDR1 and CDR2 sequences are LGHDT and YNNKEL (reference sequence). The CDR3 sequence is CASSQAPAGNGANVLTF. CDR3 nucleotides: TGTGCCAGCAGCCAGGCGCCAGCGGGAAATGGGGCCAACGTCCTGACTTTC.

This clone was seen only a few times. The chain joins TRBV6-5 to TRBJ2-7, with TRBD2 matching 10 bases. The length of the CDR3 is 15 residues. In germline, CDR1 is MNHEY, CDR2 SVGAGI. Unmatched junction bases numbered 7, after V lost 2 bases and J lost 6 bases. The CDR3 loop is CASSYTWTSGGEQYF. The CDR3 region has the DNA TGTGCCAGCAGTTACACGTGGACTAGCGGAGGCGAGCAGTACTTC.

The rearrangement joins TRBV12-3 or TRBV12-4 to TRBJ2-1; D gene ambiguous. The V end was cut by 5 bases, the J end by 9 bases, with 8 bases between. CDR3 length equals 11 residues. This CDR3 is CASSPRSEQFF. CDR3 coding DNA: TGTGCCAGCAGTCCGAGGTCTGAGCAGTTCTTC.

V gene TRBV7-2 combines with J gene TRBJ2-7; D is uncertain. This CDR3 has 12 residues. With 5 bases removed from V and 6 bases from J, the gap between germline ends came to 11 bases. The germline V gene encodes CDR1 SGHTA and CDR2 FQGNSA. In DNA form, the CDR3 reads TGTGCCAGCAGCCCGGACGCAGGCGAGCAGTACTTC. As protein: CASSPDAGEQYF.

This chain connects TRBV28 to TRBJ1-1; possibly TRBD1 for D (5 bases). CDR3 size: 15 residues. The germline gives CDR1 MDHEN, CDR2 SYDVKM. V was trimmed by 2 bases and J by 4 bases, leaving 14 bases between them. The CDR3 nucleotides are TGTGCCAGCAGTTTACCCGGGACTGGTGGCACTGAAGCTTTCTTT. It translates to CASSLPGTGGTEAFF. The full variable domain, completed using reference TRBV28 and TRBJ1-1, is DVKVTQSSRYLVKRTGEKVFLECVQDMDHENMFWYRQDPGLGLRLIYFSYDVKMKEKGDIPEGYSVSREKKERFSLILESASTNQTSMYLCASSLPGTGGTEAFFGQGTRLTVV.